Listed below are T cell receptor beta chains from one sample, sequenced in a study of technical replicates of blood from a handful of donors. The protocol was immunoSEQ multiplex PCR, while the TCRdb copy is restricted to in-frame clones and leaves out a portion. The table has about 81,000 clones, roughly 96% seen once. Material: T cells isolated from PBMCs. These receptor sequences come from a human donor in good health. Both conserved end residues are part of each CDR3. The order of the fields is J gene, V gene, clone size, D gene, CDR3 protein, CDR3 DNA. D genes are given only for firm matches. Clone size is shown for a subset of rows, as once, few, many or a class of expanded clone.

J gene: TRBJ2-1; V gene: TRBV4-2; clone size: -; D gene: -; CDR3 protein: CASSQAGQGLNEQFF; CDR3 DNA: TGTGCCAGCAGCCAAGCGGGGCAGGGGCTAAATGAGCAGTTCTTC
J gene: TRBJ2-7; V gene: TRBV19; clone size: -; D gene: TRBD2; CDR3 protein: CASSIVWGGSYEQYF; CDR3 DNA: TGTGCCAGTAGTATAGTTTGGGGGGGCTCCTACGAGCAGTACTTC
J gene: TRBJ2-7; V gene: TRBV6-6; clone size: -; D gene: TRBD1; CDR3 protein: CASSRDSYEQYF; CDR3 DNA: TGTGCCAGCAGCAGGGACAGCTACGAGCAGTACTTC
J gene: TRBJ1-1; V gene: TRBV4-1; clone size: -; D gene: -; CDR3 protein: CASSPVGGTEAFF; CDR3 DNA: TGCGCCAGCAGCCCGGTGGGGGGCACTGAAGCTTTCTTT
J gene: TRBJ2-7; V gene: TRBV13; clone size: once; D gene: -; CDR3 protein: CASGLQEYYEQYF; CDR3 DNA: TGTGCCAGCGGACTACAAGAATACTACGAGCAGTACTTC
J gene: TRBJ2-7; V gene: TRBV5-1; clone size: -; D gene: TRBD2; CDR3 protein: CASSLTSGGAGQYF; CDR3 DNA: TGCGCCAGCAGCTTGACCAGCGGGGGGGCGGGGCAGTACTTC
J gene: TRBJ2-7; V gene: TRBV28; clone size: -; D gene: TRBD2; CDR3 protein: CASTKREVSYEQYF; CDR3 DNA: TGTGCCAGCACTAAGCGGGAGGTGTCCTACGAGCAGTACTTC
J gene: TRBJ1-5; V gene: TRBV28; clone size: -; D gene: -; CDR3 protein: CASSLVSGSGNQPQHF; CDR3 DNA: TGTGCCAGCAGTTTAGTATCGGGGTCGGGAAATCAGCCCCAGCATTTT
J gene: TRBJ1-1; V gene: TRBV19; clone size: -; D gene: -; CDR3 protein: CASRRGTNTEAFF; CDR3 DNA: TGTGCCAGTAGAAGGGGGACGAACACTGAAGCTTTCTTT
J gene: TRBJ1-1; V gene: TRBV28; clone size: -; D gene: -; CDR3 protein: CASSFSWAVNTEAFF; CDR3 DNA: TGTGCCAGCAGTTTCTCGTGGGCAGTGAACACTGAAGCTTTCTTT
J gene: TRBJ1-4; V gene: TRBV5-4; clone size: -; D gene: TRBD1; CDR3 protein: CASSFEQGSSYEKLFF; CDR3 DNA: TGTGCCAGCAGCTTTGAACAGGGGTCATCCTATGAAAAACTGTTTTTT
J gene: TRBJ2-4; V gene: TRBV5-4; clone size: -; D gene: TRBD2; CDR3 protein: CASSLGRGEDIQYF; CDR3 DNA: TGTGCCAGCAGCTTGGGGCGGGGGGAGGACATTCAGTACTTC
J gene: TRBJ1-1; V gene: TRBV13; clone size: -; D gene: -; CDR3 protein: CASSSAGEAFF; CDR3 DNA: TGTGCCAGCAGCTCCGCCGGGGAAGCTTTCTTT
J gene: TRBJ2-5; V gene: TRBV4-2; clone size: -; D gene: TRBD2; CDR3 protein: CASSQATGGPETQYF; CDR3 DNA: TGTGCCAGCAGCCAAGCGACGGGAGGGCCGGAGACCCAGTACTTC
J gene: TRBJ1-1; V gene: TRBV6-6; clone size: -; D gene: -; CDR3 protein: CATASGLDTEAFF; CDR3 DNA: TGTGCCACCGCTTCAGGTTTAGACACTGAAGCTTTCTTT
J gene: TRBJ1-2; V gene: TRBV27; clone size: once; D gene: -; CDR3 protein: CASSLAADSLHYGYTF; CDR3 DNA: TGTGCCAGCAGTTTGGCCGCGGACAGCCTTCACTATGGCTACACCTTC
J gene: TRBJ2-3; V gene: TRBV18; clone size: -; D gene: -; CDR3 protein: CASSPRGSGSYTDTQYF; CDR3 DNA: TGTGCCAGCTCACCAAGGGGGTCTGGATCGTACACAGATACGCAGTATTTT
J gene: TRBJ2-7; V gene: TRBV15; clone size: once; D gene: TRBD2; CDR3 protein: CATSPRYPLAGGWTYEQYF; CDR3 DNA: TGTGCCACCAGCCCCCGATACCCTTTGGCGGGAGGGTGGACCTACGAGCAGTACTTC
J gene: TRBJ1-2; V gene: TRBV14; clone size: once; D gene: -; CDR3 protein: CASSQEPGFLYTF; CDR3 DNA: TGTGCCAGCAGCCAAGAGCCGGGGTTCCTCTACACCTTC
J gene: TRBJ2-3; V gene: TRBV5-1; clone size: -; D gene: -; CDR3 protein: CASSLVSGTPTPDTQYF; CDR3 DNA: TGCGCCAGCAGCTTGGTATCCGGGACTCCAACCCCAGATACGCAGTATTTT
J gene: TRBJ1-1; V gene: TRBV6-6; clone size: -; D gene: TRBD1; CDR3 protein: CASSYGTVAMNTEAFF; CDR3 DNA: TGTGCCAGCAGTTACGGGACAGTTGCCATGAACACTGAAGCTTTCTTT
J gene: TRBJ2-1; V gene: TRBV7-9; clone size: -; D gene: -; CDR3 protein: CASSFDDISYNEQFF; CDR3 DNA: TGTGCCAGCAGCTTTGATGACATCTCCTACAATGAGCAGTTCTTC
J gene: TRBJ1-4; V gene: TRBV5-1; clone size: -; D gene: -; CDR3 protein: CASSSSWGDQKLFF; CDR3 DNA: TGCGCCAGCAGCTCCAGCTGGGGGGACCAAAAACTGTTTTTT
J gene: TRBJ1-5; V gene: TRBV19; clone size: -; D gene: -; CDR3 protein: CASSGGKHTQPQHF; CDR3 DNA: TGTGCCAGTAGCGGGGGGAAACATACTCAGCCCCAGCATTTT
J gene: TRBJ2-6; V gene: TRBV27; clone size: -; D gene: TRBD1; CDR3 protein: CASSSAWTGTVNGANVLTF; CDR3 DNA: TGTGCCAGCAGTTCCGCGTGGACAGGCACAGTCAACGGGGCCAACGTCCTGACTTTC
J gene: TRBJ2-5; V gene: TRBV30; clone size: -; D gene: -; CDR3 protein: CACYSGQQTQYF; CDR3 DNA: TGTGCCTGTTACTCGGGACAACAGACCCAGTACTTC
J gene: TRBJ1-1; V gene: TRBV4-2; clone size: -; D gene: TRBD1; CDR3 protein: CASSQVQGTGTEAFF; CDR3 DNA: TGTGCCAGCAGCCAAGTACAGGGGACCGGCACTGAAGCTTTCTTT
J gene: TRBJ2-2; V gene: TRBV28; clone size: -; D gene: TRBD2; CDR3 protein: CASSLVLAVNTGELFF; CDR3 DNA: TGTGCCAGCAGTTTAGTACTAGCGGTGAACACCGGGGAGCTGTTTTTT
J gene: TRBJ2-1; V gene: TRBV2; clone size: -; D gene: TRBD2; CDR3 protein: CASSPTPLSSGSLYNEQFF; CDR3 DNA: TGTGCCAGCAGCCCGACCCCCCTCTCTAGCGGGAGTTTGTACAATGAGCAGTTCTTC
J gene: TRBJ1-2; V gene: TRBV19; clone size: few; D gene: TRBD1; CDR3 protein: CASSISDRVYGYTF; CDR3 DNA: TGTGCCAGTAGTATATCAGACAGGGTGTATGGCTACACCTTC
J gene: TRBJ1-2; V gene: TRBV30; clone size: -; D gene: -; CDR3 protein: CAWSSQANYGYTF; CDR3 DNA: TGTGCCTGGAGCAGCCAGGCTAACTATGGCTACACCTTC
J gene: TRBJ2-2; V gene: TRBV27; clone size: -; D gene: -; CDR3 protein: CASRLVIGELFF; CDR3 DNA: TGTGCCAGCAGGCTAGTTATCGGGGAGCTGTTTTTT
J gene: TRBJ1-5; V gene: TRBV18; clone size: once; D gene: TRBD1; CDR3 protein: CASSRTGGDYSNQPQHF; CDR3 DNA: TGTGCCAGCTCACGTACAGGGGGAGACTATAGCAATCAGCCCCAGCATTTT
J gene: TRBJ2-3; V gene: TRBV29-1; clone size: -; D gene: TRBD2; CDR3 protein: CSTTGLAGEEDTQYF; CDR3 DNA: TGCAGCACAACGGGACTAGCGGGGGAGGAGGATACGCAGTATTTT
J gene: TRBJ2-5; V gene: TRBV28; clone size: -; D gene: -; CDR3 protein: CASSLTRISETQYF; CDR3 DNA: TGTGCCAGCAGCCTGACTAGGATCAGCGAGACCCAGTACTTC
J gene: TRBJ1-2; V gene: TRBV5-6; clone size: -; D gene: -; CDR3 protein: CASSFLEVRGNYGYTF; CDR3 DNA: TGTGCCAGCAGCTTTTTAGAGGTCAGGGGAAACTATGGCTACACCTTC
J gene: TRBJ2-1; V gene: TRBV7-8; clone size: -; D gene: TRBD2; CDR3 protein: CASRFSAGEQFF; CDR3 DNA: TGTGCCAGCAGATTTTCAGCGGGGGAGCAGTTCTTC
J gene: TRBJ2-1; V gene: TRBV11-2; clone size: -; D gene: -; CDR3 protein: CASSLQANEQFF; CDR3 DNA: TGTGCCAGCAGCTTACAGGCAAATGAGCAGTTCTTC
J gene: TRBJ2-6; V gene: TRBV10-3; clone size: -; D gene: -; CDR3 protein: CAISDGVRGANVLTF; CDR3 DNA: TGTGCCATCAGTGACGGAGTGAGGGGGGCCAACGTCCTGACTTTC
J gene: TRBJ1-2; V gene: TRBV23-1; clone size: -; D gene: -; CDR3 protein: CASSQSVEGREGAGYTF; CDR3 DNA: TGCGCCAGCAGTCAATCGGTCGAGGGGAGGGAAGGGGCGGGCTACACCTTC
J gene: TRBJ2-1; V gene: TRBV4-1; clone size: once; D gene: -; CDR3 protein: CASSQVGMRGSISYNEQFF; CDR3 DNA: TGCGCCAGCAGCCAAGTTGGAATGCGTGGGAGTATTTCCTACAATGAGCAGTTCTTC